The source of this TCR beta chain is a study of radiotherapy plus CTLA-4 blockade in lung cancer. Study-wide context: Disease control reached approximately 29%, with objective responses in 15% to 20%. Study-wide results and caveats: It was early blood T cell clone dynamics, with interferon-beta, that reportedly best predicted response.

As for this clone: The antigen remains unidentified.

The table came from immunoSEQ multiplex PCR; TCRdb's copy has only in-frame clones and leaves some out. The table records some 110,000 clones, 70% to 85% of them present only once. Germline values: CDR1 SEHNR, CDR2 FQNEAQ (reference sequence). CDR3 length equals 14 residues. V was pared by 3 bases and J by 0 bases, with 6 bases between. The material was peripheral blood, obtained from a patient treated with radiotherapy plus ipilimumab. This receptor was identified in a human donor with non-small cell lung cancer that progressed on radiotherapy plus ipilimumab. Some clones in this sample may be carry-over from other donors' samples. The gene calls are TRBV7-9 and TRBJ1-3; D unclear. Written as DNA, the CDR3 is TGTGCCAGCAGCTTCACTCTCTCTGGAAACACCATATATTTT. This gives the protein CASSFTLSGNTIYF.